Listed below are T cell receptor beta chains from one sample, sequenced in a study of T cell responses to AZD1222 COVID-19 vaccine. Only in-frame clones appear in the TCRdb table, and some are missing; sequencing was by immunoSEQ multiplex PCR. The table has roughly 130,000 clones, just over 85% seen once. Source: peripheral blood, taken on day 0 of AZD1222 vaccination. The receptor source for this set is an adult in good health. Each CDR3 is given with its conserved first and last residue. The D gene is left open where the match is weak. Size tells how often a clone was seen (once, few, many) or the class of an expanded clone, and some rows leave it out.

v_call	clone_size	j_call	d_call	cdr3_aa	cdr3_nt
TRBV27	NA	TRBJ1-4	NA	CASRRAQGNEKLFF	TGTGCCAGCAGAAGGGCGCAGGGTAATGAAAAACTGTTTTTT
TRBV6-5	once	TRBJ2-7	NA	CASSSRREQYF	TGTGCCAGCAGTTCCCGACGGGAGCAGTACTTC
TRBV19	NA	TRBJ1-1	NA	CASSIVVNTEAFF	TGTGCCAGTAGTATAGTGGTGAACACTGAAGCTTTCTTT
TRBV2	NA	TRBJ1-1	NA	CASSEALGGSAEAFF	TGTGCCAGCAGTGAAGCCTTAGGGGGATCCGCTGAAGCTTTCTTT
TRBV10-1	once	TRBJ2-1	NA	CASSDGGPVNEQFF	TGCGCCAGCAGTGACGGGGGGCCTGTCAATGAGCAGTTCTTC
TRBV7-6	once	TRBJ1-5	TRBD1	CASSLGGGFNQPQHF	TGTGCCAGCAGCTTAGGAGGGGGCTTCAATCAGCCCCAGCATTTT
TRBV24-1	NA	TRBJ2-5	NA	CATSEGRWGTQYF	TGTGCCACCAGTGAGGGCCGGTGGGGGACCCAGTACTTC
TRBV2	NA	TRBJ1-6	NA	CASSGGTANSPLHF	TGTGCCAGCAGTGGTGGAACAGCGAATTCACCCCTCCACTTT
TRBV21-1	NA	TRBJ2-7	NA	CASSIMIRGQRVYEQYF	TGTGCCAGCAGCATCATGATAAGGGGGCAGAGGGTCTACGAGCAGTACTTC
TRBV6-2/TRBV6-3	once	TRBJ1-6	TRBD1	CASSSGTGGSNSPLHF	TGTGCCAGCAGTTCCGGGACAGGGGGCAGCAATTCACCCCTCCACTTT
TRBV6-1	NA	TRBJ2-1	TRBD2	CASSGGGLAGSNPYNEQFF	TGTGCCAGCAGTGGGGGGGGACTAGCGGGGTCTAACCCATACAATGAGCAGTTCTTC
TRBV6-4	NA	TRBJ2-7	TRBD2	CASSLPGTSVPATYEQYF	TGTGCCAGCAGTTTACCCGGGACTAGCGTTCCCGCCACCTACGAGCAGTACTTC
TRBV28	NA	TRBJ1-5	NA	CASMGGNQPQHF	TGTGCCAGCATGGGGGGGAATCAGCCCCAGCATTTT
TRBV9	few	TRBJ2-7	TRBD2	CASSPGLAGGTYEQYF	TGTGCCAGCAGCCCGGGACTAGCGGGGGGGACCTACGAGCAGTACTTC
TRBV6-5	NA	TRBJ1-5	NA	CASSYLRNQPQHF	TGTGCCAGCAGTTACCTCCGTAATCAGCCCCAGCATTTT
TRBV5-6	few	TRBJ1-2	NA	CASSLNREYNYGYTF	TGTGCCAGCAGCTTGAACAGGGAATATAACTATGGCTACACCTTC
TRBV6-5	NA	TRBJ2-1	NA	CASSYYEADEQFF	TGTGCCAGCAGTTACTATGAGGCGGATGAGCAGTTCTTC
TRBV7-8	few	TRBJ2-7	NA	CASSAKGVYEQYF	TGTGCCAGCAGCGCGAAGGGAGTCTACGAGCAGTACTTC
TRBV5-8	NA	TRBJ1-3	NA	CASSAGTRGNTIYF	TGTGCCAGCAGCGCTGGAACTCGCGGAAACACCATATATTTT
TRBV14	NA	TRBJ2-5	TRBD1	CASSQDWTGGPETQYF	TGTGCCAGCAGCCAAGATTGGACAGGGGGCCCAGAGACCCAGTACTTC
TRBV9	NA	TRBJ1-4	NA	CASTQGSTNEKLFF	TGTGCCAGCACCCAGGGGTCGACTAATGAAAAACTGTTTTTT
TRBV7-3	NA	TRBJ2-3	NA	CASSTYGDTQYF	TGTGCCAGCAGCACGTACGGGGATACGCAGTATTTT
TRBV15	NA	TRBJ2-5	NA	CATSRDPSVVETQYF	TGTGCCACCAGCAGAGACCCCAGCGTTGTAGAGACCCAGTACTTC
TRBV27	NA	TRBJ1-6	NA	CASSAGYNSPLHF	TGTGCCAGCAGTGCAGGATATAATTCACCCCTCCACTTT
TRBV5-1	NA	TRBJ1-1	NA	CASRSRGMNTEAFF	TGCGCCAGCAGGTCCAGGGGAATGAACACTGAAGCTTTCTTT
TRBV19	once	TRBJ2-1	NA	CASSIAPGKNEQFF	TGTGCCAGTAGTATAGCTCCAGGGAAGAATGAGCAGTTCTTC
TRBV19	NA	TRBJ2-1	TRBD2	CASTTGLAGGNEQFF	TGTGCCAGTACGACGGGGCTAGCGGGAGGCAATGAGCAGTTCTTC
TRBV2	NA	TRBJ1-2	TRBD1	CAIPDRVGTVTRLGYGYTF	TGTGCCATCCCGGACAGGGTCGGGACAGTAACCCGTCTGGGCTATGGCTACACCTTC
TRBV5-1	once	TRBJ2-1	TRBD2	CASSLGLAGPSLRVF	TGCGCCAGCAGCTTGGGACTAGCGGGACCGTCCCTTAGGGTCTTC
TRBV7-8	NA	TRBJ2-1	NA	CASSLENEQFF	TGTGCCAGCAGCTTAGAAAATGAGCAGTTCTTC
TRBV2	NA	TRBJ2-3	NA	CASSARAATEYF	TGTGCCAGCAGTGCTCGGGCGGCAACCGAGTATTTT
TRBV27	NA	TRBJ2-5	TRBD2	CASRAAGMETQYF	TGTGCCAGCAGGGCAGCGGGGATGGAGACCCAGTACTTC
TRBV14	NA	TRBJ2-1	TRBD1	CASSRTTGVYGNEQFF	TGTGCCAGCAGCCGGACCACAGGGGTTTATGGCAATGAGCAGTTCTTC
TRBV2	NA	TRBJ1-5	NA	CASSRQSNQPQHF	TGTGCCAGCAGTAGACAGAGCAATCAGCCCCAGCATTTT
TRBV10-2	once	TRBJ2-1	NA	CASLGNEQFF	TGCGCCAGCCTTGGCAATGAGCAGTTCTTC
TRBV7-3	NA	TRBJ2-2	TRBD1	CASSLRETGESGELFF	TGTGCCAGCAGCTTAAGGGAGACAGGGGAATCTGGGGAGCTGTTTTTT
TRBV6-2/TRBV6-3	NA	TRBJ2-1	NA	CASSAVNEQFF	TGTGCCAGCAGTGCAGTGAATGAGCAGTTCTTC
TRBV6-5	NA	TRBJ2-5	TRBD2	CATVPSGQKTQYF	TGTGCCACCGTACCTAGCGGTCAGAAGACCCAGTACTTC
TRBV18	NA	TRBJ2-4	NA	CASSPPSGLGNIQYF	TGTGCCAGCTCACCACCAAGCGGATTGGGAAACATTCAGTACTTC
TRBV25-1	NA	TRBJ2-7	NA	CASRPSTYEQYF	TGTGCCAGCAGGCCTAGTACCTACGAGCAGTACTTC
TRBV12-5	NA	TRBJ2-3	NA	CASGSGTVTDTQYF	TGTGCTAGTGGTTCGGGGACCGTCACAGATACGCAGTATTTT
TRBV6-5	once	TRBJ2-5	NA	CASSLVRGGETQYF	TGTGCCAGCAGCTTGGTGAGGGGGGGAGAGACCCAGTACTTC
TRBV6-5	NA	TRBJ2-6	NA	CASMKGEGGANVLTF	TGTGCCAGCATGAAGGGAGAGGGGGGGGCCAACGTCCTGACTTTC
TRBV12-3/TRBV12-4	NA	TRBJ1-2	NA	CASSPDNYGYTF	TGTGCCAGCAGCCCCGACAACTATGGCTACACCTTC
TRBV9	NA	TRBJ2-3	TRBD1	CASSKGDRSTDTQYF	TGTGCCAGCAGCAAGGGGGACAGGAGCACAGATACGCAGTATTTT
TRBV6-2/TRBV6-3	NA	TRBJ2-2	NA	CASSYSGGNTGELFF	TGTGCCAGCAGTTACTCGGGGGGCAACACCGGGGAGCTGTTTTTT
TRBV6-6	NA	TRBJ2-7	NA	CASSYLPDMYEQYF	TGTGCCAGCAGTTACCTCCCAGACATGTACGAGCAGTACTTC
TRBV18	NA	TRBJ2-7	TRBD1	CASSPGTDPTYEQYF	TGTGCCAGCTCACCTGGGACAGATCCCACCTACGAGCAGTACTTC
TRBV6-2/TRBV6-3	NA	TRBJ1-1	NA	CASSYETMNTEAFF	TGTGCCAGCAGTTACGAGACCATGAACACTGAAGCTTTCTTT
TRBV5-1	NA	TRBJ1-5	NA	CASSLEGFGNQPQHF	TGCGCCAGCAGCTTGGAAGGGTTTGGCAATCAGCCCCAGCATTTT
TRBV2	few	TRBJ2-7	NA	CASSRLESSYEQYF	TGTGCCAGCAGTCGACTAGAAAGCTCCTACGAGCAGTACTTC
TRBV29-1	NA	TRBJ2-5	NA	CSVDLPVQYF	TGCAGCGTTGACCTCCCCGTCCAGTACTTC